A selection of T cell receptor beta chains follows, all from one sample in a study of blood T cell repertoires in COVID-19. Repertoires were generated with immunoSEQ multiplex PCR, while TCRdb's copy carries only in-frame clones and drops some. The sample carries some 330,000 clones, 65% to 90% recorded once. Material for sequencing was PBMCs or T cells enriched from blood (not recorded which). These TCRs come from a man aged 25-40 years who had recovered from COVID-19. Each CDR3 is given with its conserved first and last residue. A D gene is named only where the DNA matches it firmly. Clone sizes are given selectively: once, few, many, or a class where the clone is expanded.

j_call	d_call	clone_size	v_call	cdr3_nt	cdr3_aa
TRBJ1-6	-	-	TRBV6-1	TGTGCCAGCAGTGAAGCCCTTAAAGGGGTTTCACCCCTCCACTTT	CASSEALKGVSPLHF
TRBJ2-5	-	-	TRBV5-4	TGTGCCAGCAGCTTGGAGGCAGCTAGGATAAGTGAGACCCAGTACTTC	CASSLEAARISETQYF
TRBJ1-1	-	once	TRBV19	TGTGCCAGTAGTATCTCGGGACACGCGAACACTGAAGCTTTCTTT	CASSISGHANTEAFF
TRBJ2-7	TRBD1	-	TRBV7-2	TGTGCCAGCAGCAACCGGGACAGGGGGTCCTACGAGCAGTACTTC	CASSNRDRGSYEQYF
TRBJ1-1	-	-	TRBV5-8	TGTGCCAGCAGCTTGGGTGAGTCGGGGAACACTGAAGCTTTCTTT	CASSLGESGNTEAFF
TRBJ1-2	TRBD1	-	TRBV12-3/TRBV12-4	TGTGCCAGCAGTTCTGGAGACAGGGTGGGCTACACCTTC	CASSSGDRVGYTF
TRBJ2-3	-	-	TRBV28	TGTGCCAGCAGACTAGGGTTTAGCACAGATACGCAGTATTTT	CASRLGFSTDTQYF
TRBJ2-2	TRBD2	-	TRBV10-3	TGTGCCATCCGAGGGTCGGGGGGAACCGGGGAGCTGTTTTTT	CAIRGSGGTGELFF
TRBJ1-3	TRBD1	few	TRBV5-1	TGCGCCAGCAGCTTGGGGCAGGGGGCTGGTGGAAACACCATATATTTT	CASSLGQGAGGNTIYF
TRBJ2-2	-	once	TRBV5-1	TGCGCCAGCAGCTTGTGGTCCCGGAGGACCGGGGAGCTGTTTTTT	CASSLWSRRTGELFF
TRBJ2-3	TRBD2	-	TRBV11-2	TGTGCCAGCAGCTGGTCTAGCGGGGGGGCCTCAGATACGCAGTATTTT	CASSWSSGGASDTQYF
TRBJ1-2	TRBD1	-	TRBV19	TGTGCCAGTATTGGACAGGGGGCTAATGGCTACACCTTC	CASIGQGANGYTF
TRBJ1-1	-	-	TRBV14	TGTGCCAGCAGCCAATTCGCAGGGTCTGAAGCTTTCTTT	CASSQFAGSEAFF
TRBJ1-6	-	once	TRBV19	TGTGCCAGTAGTATCCGCCAGGGCAATAATTCACCCCTCCACTTT	CASSIRQGNNSPLHF
TRBJ1-5	-	-	TRBV30	TGTGCTTGGAAGGAGGGTTTGGGCAATCAGCCCCAGCATTTT	CAWKEGLGNQPQHF
TRBJ2-3	-	-	TRBV18	TGTGCCAGCTCACCCCCGTGGGGCAAGGGCACACATACGCAGTATTTT	CASSPPWGKGTHTQYF
TRBJ2-1	-	-	TRBV7-8	TGTGCCAGCAGCTTGGCACGCGGGCGGTACAATGAGCAGTTCTTC	CASSLARGRYNEQFF
TRBJ2-3	TRBD2	-	TRBV11-2	TGTGCCAGCAGCTCGCTAGCGGGAGTAGATACGCAGTATTTT	CASSSLAGVDTQYF
TRBJ1-5	TRBD1	-	TRBV6-5	TGTGCCAGCAGGGTACAGGGGGCGCTGGGTCAGCCCCAGCATTTT	CASRVQGALGQPQHF
TRBJ1-2	TRBD1	few	TRBV28	TGTGCCAGCAGTCGCCCCGGACAGGGCTCCGGCTACACCTTC	CASSRPGQGSGYTF
TRBJ2-3	TRBD1	-	TRBV4-1	TGCGCCAGCAGCCAGGGGACAGCAGGAGATACGCAGTATTTT	CASSQGTAGDTQYF
TRBJ1-1	-	-	TRBV5-1	TGCGCCAGCAGCTTGGTGCCTAGGGGAATCCAGTCTTTCACTGAAGCTTTCTTT	CASSLVPRGIQSFTEAFF